This T cell receptor beta chain is drawn from a study of regulatory and conventional T cells in RAG deficiency. Genomic DNA came from blood regulatory T cells gated CD4+ CD25-high CD127-low. After removal of 4 bases from V and 3 bases from J, the junction contained 6 bases not matched to a gene. Germline V lookup: CDR1 SGHDT, CDR2 YYEEEE. The CDR3 covers 16 residues. Repertoires were generated with immunoSEQ multiplex PCR, while TCRdb's copy carries only in-frame clones and drops some. The sample has about 19,000 clones; 80% to 90% are singletons. These sequences were also reported in another study, on regulatory T cells. Per that paper: The PCR used 52 TRBV and 13 TRBJ primers.

The TCR originated in a human donor in good health. V and J are TRBV5-6 and TRBJ2-3, with 12 bases aligning to TRBD2. The sample was Tregs sorted from blood. The CDR3 nucleotides are TGTGCCAGCAGCCCGACTAGCGGGGGAGCAACAGATACGCAGTATTTT. As protein: CASSPTSGGATDTQYF.